What follows describes a single T cell receptor (beta chain). The antigen is unknown. The sample originates from a study of cytomegalovirus exposure and HLA in healthy donors. General study results and limits: It was approximately 150 TCR beta chains that were listed as cytomegalovirus-associated. Rates of TCR association differed by HLA locus in a later analysis, with DRB1 highest and HLA-C lowest. An Asian-associated ancestry cluster reportedly showed fewer N-insertions than the roughly 700-donor mean in a later analysis.

The CDR3 has 15 residues. The germline CDR1 and CDR2 sequences are SGHNT and YENEEA. J lost 7 bases, V lost 0 bases, and 7 bases had no gene match. PCR primers comprised 60 Vbeta and 13 Jbeta primers. Only in-frame clones appear in the TCRdb table, and some are missing; sequencing was by immunoSEQ multiplex PCR. The sample lists approximately 130,000 clones; roughly 79% were seen once. J is TRBJ1-2 and V is TRBV11-3; 8 bases are shared with TRBD1. Source material: PBMCs. The clonotype originates from a young man in good health and CMV-seronegative. The CDR3 is CASSLERTGYAGYTF. In DNA form, the CDR3 reads TGTGCCAGCAGCTTAGAGCGGACAGGGTACGCTGGCTACACCTTC.